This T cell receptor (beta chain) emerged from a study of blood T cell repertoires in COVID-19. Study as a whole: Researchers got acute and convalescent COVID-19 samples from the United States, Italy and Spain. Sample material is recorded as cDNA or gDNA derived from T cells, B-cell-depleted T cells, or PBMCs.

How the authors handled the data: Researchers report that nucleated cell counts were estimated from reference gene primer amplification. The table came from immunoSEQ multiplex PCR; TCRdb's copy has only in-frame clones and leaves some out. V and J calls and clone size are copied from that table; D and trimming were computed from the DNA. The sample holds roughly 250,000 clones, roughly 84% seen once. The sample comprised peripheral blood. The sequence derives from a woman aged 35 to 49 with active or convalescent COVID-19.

The CDR3 loop is CASSYSRGGVAGELFF. The CDR3 coding sequence is TGTGCCAGCAGTTACTCGCGGGGGGGCGTCGCCGGGGAGCTGTTTTTT. This rearrangement joins TRBV6-2 or TRBV6-3 to TRBJ2-2; 9 bases align to TRBD2. The CDR3 is made up of 16 amino acids. With 0 bases clipped from V and 6 bases from J, the junction kept 5 bases outside the gene matches. The germline V gene has CDR1 MNHEY and CDR2 SVGEGT.